This TCR beta chain is drawn from a study of cytomegalovirus exposure and HLA in healthy donors. CDR3 length: 13 amino acids. Looked up from germline, CDR1 is MNHGY and CDR2 is SAAAGT. V lost 6 bases to trimming and J lost 8 bases; unmatched junction nucleotides: 9. The primer mix had 60 Vbeta and 13 Jbeta primers. TCRdb keeps only in-frame clones here, not all; method: immunoSEQ multiplex PCR. The sample has 130,000 to 150,000 clones, 82% seen once. Material: PBMCs. This sequence joins TRBV6-8 and TRBJ1-2; 7 bases map to TRBD1. The receptor comes from a man aged 30 to 45 in good health and CMV-seropositive. CDR3: CASRQTGVRGYTF. The CDR3 DNA reads as TGTGCCAGCAGACAAACAGGGGTTCGGGGCTACACCTTC.